This TCR beta chain is from a study of blood T cell repertoires in COVID-19. The overall study: Some COVID-19 samples were acute and others convalescent; all came from the United States, Italy and Spain. The cDNA or gDNA used as material had been derived from T cells, B-cell-depleted T cells, or PBMCs.

Trimming left V 8 bases short and J 0 bases short, with 10 bases between. The germline CDR1 and CDR2 sequences are MDHEN and SYDVKM. The CDR3 has 13 residues. The count of this clone is one. Methods used by the authors: Reference gene primer amplification yielded estimated nucleated cell counts. Sequenced by immunoSEQ multiplex PCR; TCRdb stores in-frame clones only, minus some. V and J calls and clone size are those listed in that table; D and trimming were worked out from the DNA. The table has 120,000 to 150,000 clones, approximately 88% seen once. The TCR comes from a man in his 60s with active or convalescent COVID-19. Sequenced sample: peripheral blood. The rearrangement links TRBV28 to TRBJ1-2; TRBD1 is a possible D gene (6 bases). The CDR3, as DNA: TGTGCCAGCCAGGGGACCCCTAACTATGGCTACACCTTC. This sequence encodes CASQGTPNYGYTF.